The clone carrying this T cell receptor (beta chain) was seen repeatedly, ten times or more. Its antigen is undetermined. Using its own MiXCR run on the 5' RACE reads, TCRdb lists one record per CDR3 protein. Among some 89,000 distinct CDR3 sequences listed, around 4.5% were seen once. The data derive from a study of neurological immune-mediated disorders. Turning to the study itself: Relapsing-remitting patients made up 31 of the 34 multiple sclerosis patients, and secondary progressive patients made up 3.

Time point here: longitudinal time-point 3. The unsorted libraries originated from 2 million PBMCs that had been stored at -80 C. V trimming: 4 bases; J trimming: 8 bases; junction bases outside the gene matches: 7. Per the germline V gene, CDR1 is MNHEY and CDR2 is SMNVEV (reference sequence). CDR3 length: 14 residues. Overall study findings and caveats: Phylogenetic grouping assigned the repertoires of 18 of 34 multiple sclerosis patients to a single cluster of related CDR3 sequences. This cluster may be a repertoire-level signature. Because no CDR3 amino acid sequences were shared across subjects by expanded clones, private repertoires were suggested in all groups.

This receptor was taken from a woman aged 55-69 years with multiple sclerosis. The sequenced material came from PBMCs. This chain uses TRBV27 with TRBJ2-1; 8 nucleotides agree with TRBD1. CDR3 nucleotides: TGTGCCAGCAGTTCCTCCAGGGGGCCCTATGAGCAGTTCTTC. Translated, it gives CASSSSRGPYEQFF.